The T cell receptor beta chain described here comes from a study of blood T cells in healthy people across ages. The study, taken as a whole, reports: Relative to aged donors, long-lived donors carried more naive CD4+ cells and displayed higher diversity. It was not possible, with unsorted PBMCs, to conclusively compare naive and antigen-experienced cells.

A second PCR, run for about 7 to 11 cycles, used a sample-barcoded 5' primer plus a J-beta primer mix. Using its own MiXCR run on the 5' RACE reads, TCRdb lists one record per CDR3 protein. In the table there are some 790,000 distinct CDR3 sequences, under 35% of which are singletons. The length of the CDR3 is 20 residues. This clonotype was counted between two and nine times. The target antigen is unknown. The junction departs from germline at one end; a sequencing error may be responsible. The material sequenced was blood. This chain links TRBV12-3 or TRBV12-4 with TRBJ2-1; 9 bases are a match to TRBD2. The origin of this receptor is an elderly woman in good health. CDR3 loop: CASSLLQASGALSSCNEQFF. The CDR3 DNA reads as TGTGCCAGCAGTCTCCTCCAGGCTAGCGGGGCCCTCAGCTCCTGCAATGAGCAGTTCTTC.